These 4 T cell receptor beta chains came from one sample sequenced in a study of cytotoxic CD8 clonotypes in ibrutinib-treated CLL. Using immunoSEQ multiplex PCR, the repertoire was profiled, and TCRdb retains in-frame clones only, with some absent. The sample includes around 97,000 clones, approximately 80% of them seen just once. The sequences come from PBMCs, collected after 12 months of ibrutinib treatment. These receptors originate from a human donor with chronic lymphocytic leukemia.

The J gene is TRBJ2-3, the V gene TRBV29-1, with TRBD1 as a possible D gene (6 bases). The CDR3 spans 15 residues. The germline CDR1 and CDR2 sequences are SQVTM and ANQGSEA. V lost 6 bases and J lost 3, with 19 bases in between. The CDR3 nucleotides are TGCAGCGTCCTTAAGGGCAGGGGTGGGACAGATACGCAGTATTTT. Translating gives CSVLKGRGGTDTQYF.

V usage is TRBV6-1 and J usage is TRBJ2-4, with D perhaps TRBD2 (5 bases). Germline V gene data show CDR1 as MNHNS and CDR2 as SASEGT. This CDR3 region has 14 residues. V was pared by 4 bases and J by 12 bases, with 19 bases between. The CDR3 here is CASSGKVGRTNQYF. Written as DNA, the CDR3 is TGTGCCAGCAGTGGGAAGGTGGGGAGAACAAATCAGTACTTC.

This chain links TRBV7-9 with TRBJ2-3, with D possibly matching TRBD1 (5 bases). With 6 bases removed from V and 6 bases from J, the gap between germline ends came to 13 bases. Germline loops: CDR1 SEHNR, CDR2 FQNEAQ (reference sequence). This CDR3 comprises 13 residues. The CDR3 sequence is CASSPTGFDTQYF. In DNA form, the CDR3 reads TGTGCCAGCAGTCCAACAGGATTTGATACGCAGTATTTT.

The CDR3 sequence: CAWIGSSEQYF. CDR3 nucleotide sequence: TGTGCCTGGATTGGAAGCTCCGAGCAGTACTTC. The chain joins TRBV30 to TRBJ2-7, with D hard to call. Trimming took off 4 bases at V and 6 bases at J, with 10 bases between the two ends. CDR1 and CDR2 from the germline V gene are GTSNPN and SVGIG (reference sequence). CDR3 length equals 11 residues. Using reference TRBV30 and TRBJ2-7 for the parts outside the CDR3, the full variable domain is SQTIHQWPATLVQPVGSPLSLECTVEGTSNPNLYWYRQAAGRGLQLLFYSVGIGQISSEVPQNLSASRPQDRQFILSSKKLLLSDSGFYLCAWIGSSEQYFGPGTRLTVT.